Listed below are T cell receptor beta chains from one sample, sequenced in a study of T cell changes during pregnancy in multiple sclerosis. Clones were read by immunoSEQ multiplex PCR, and TCRdb kept only the in-frame ones, dropping some. The sample carries around 33,000 clones, 92% recorded once. The sequences come from CD4+ T cells from peripheral blood mononuclear cells, collected after pregnancy. All receptors derive from a female donor with multiple sclerosis, enrolled in a pregnancy study. Each CDR3 is given with its conserved first and last residue. Each record gives: V gene, J gene, clone size, D gene, CDR3 DNA, CDR3 protein. The D gene is left open where the match is weak. Clone size is given for some rows only: seen once, a few or many times, or a class if the clone is expanded.

TRBV30,TRBJ1-2,NA,TRBD1,TGTGCCTGGAGCGAGGACAGGGGGCAAGGCTACACCTTC,CAWSEDRGQGYTF
TRBV2,TRBJ2-3,NA,NA,TGTGCCAGCAGTGACTTCTCCTTCTCAGATACGCAGTATTTT,CASSDFSFSDTQYF
TRBV7-6,TRBJ1-3,NA,NA,TGTGCCAGCAGCCCCGGTCCCAACTCTGGAAACACCATATATTTT,CASSPGPNSGNTIYF
TRBV19,TRBJ1-4,NA,NA,TGTGCCAGTACCCCAGAGGTCGGGACTAATGAAAAACTGTTTTTT,CASTPEVGTNEKLFF
TRBV28,TRBJ2-5,NA,NA,TGTGCCAGCAGTTTAGTACAGCCACAAGAGACCCAGTACTTC,CASSLVQPQETQYF
TRBV7-2,TRBJ2-1,NA,NA,TGTGCCAGCAGCTTAGCACTAGCTGTCAATGAGCAGTTCTTC,CASSLALAVNEQFF
TRBV5-1,TRBJ2-3,NA,NA,TGCGCCAGCAGCTTGGCGGGAAAAGATACGCAGTATTTT,CASSLAGKDTQYF
TRBV10-3,TRBJ1-5,NA,TRBD1,TGTGCCATCAGTGAGTACCAGGGGGCTGGGAATCAGCCCCAGCATTTT,CAISEYQGAGNQPQHF
TRBV6-1,TRBJ2-7,NA,TRBD2,TGTGCCAGCAGTGAATTACTAGCGGGAGGTCGGCAGTACTTC,CASSELLAGGRQYF
TRBV6-1,TRBJ2-1,NA,NA,TGTGCCAGCATCCGGGACACCCCCTACAATGAGCAGTTCTTC,CASIRDTPYNEQFF
TRBV30,TRBJ2-3,NA,NA,TGTGCCTGGAGTGTCCTGTCCCCAGATACGCAGTATTTT,CAWSVLSPDTQYF
TRBV5-1,TRBJ2-7,NA,TRBD1,TGCGCCAGCAGCTTGGTTGCGACAGGGAAGATCTCCTACGAGCAGTACTTC,CASSLVATGKISYEQYF
TRBV9,TRBJ1-1,NA,NA,TGTGCCAGCAGCGTAGGCGAAACAGGGAGTTGGGGGAACACTGAAGCTTTCTTT,CASSVGETGSWGNTEAFF
TRBV4-2,TRBJ1-1,few,NA,TGTGCCAGCAGCCCCCAGGTTTCCCAAAACACTGAAGCTTTCTTT,CASSPQVSQNTEAFF
TRBV5-1,TRBJ1-1,NA,NA,TGCGCCAGCAGCCGCGGCGGGGCGGGGGACACTGAAGCTTTCTTT,CASSRGGAGDTEAFF
TRBV2,TRBJ1-2,NA,NA,TGTGCCAGCAGTGAGGGGGTAGGGGGATATGGCTACACCTTC,CASSEGVGGYGYTF
TRBV10-3,TRBJ1-1,NA,NA,TGTGCCATCAGTGAGTCGGGGGGACGGGGGAACACTGAAGCTTTCTTT,CAISESGGRGNTEAFF
TRBV19,TRBJ2-3,NA,TRBD2,TGTGCCAGTAGTATATCGGGGGGGGCCCGCTCAGATACGCAGTATTTT,CASSISGGARSDTQYF
TRBV15,TRBJ1-4,NA,TRBD1,TGTGCCACCAGCAGAGATTTGGGGACAGGGGAGGAAAAACTGTTTTTT,CATSRDLGTGEEKLFF
TRBV30,TRBJ2-1,NA,NA,TGTGCCACAGGAGGGGCAGTTAATGAGCAGTTCTTC,CATGGAVNEQFF
TRBV18,TRBJ1-2,NA,TRBD1,TGTGCCAGCTCACCCGACAGGGGTGGCTACACCTTC,CASSPDRGGYTF
TRBV29-1,TRBJ1-2,medium-sized,NA,TGCAGCGTTGATCTTGCGGGCTACACCTTC,CSVDLAGYTF
TRBV2,TRBJ1-2,NA,NA,TGTGCCAGCAGAGAAACTCCCCTCTTCGGCTACACCTTC,CASRETPLFGYTF
TRBV4-1,TRBJ2-1,NA,TRBD1,TGCGCCAGCAGCCAAGATCGGAAGGCGGGACAGGGGGCGTATGAGCAGTTCTTC,CASSQDRKAGQGAYEQFF
TRBV5-1,TRBJ1-4,NA,TRBD1,TGCGCCAGCAGCCGGACAGGGACAAATGAAAAACTGTTTTTT,CASSRTGTNEKLFF
TRBV7-9,TRBJ1-2,NA,NA,TGTGCCAGCAGCCAGGGATGGCAGAGAGCTAACTATGGCTACACCTTC,CASSQGWQRANYGYTF
TRBV7-2,TRBJ2-7,NA,TRBD2,TGTGCCAGCAGCCCCTGGACTAGTGGCTACGAGCAGTACTTC,CASSPWTSGYEQYF
TRBV28,TRBJ2-3,NA,TRBD2,TGTGCCAGCAATCTCGGGGGGGCTAGCACAGATACGCAGTATTTT,CASNLGGASTDTQYF
TRBV28,TRBJ2-1,once,TRBD2,TGTGCCAGCAGTTTAGTTAGCGGGAGTGGATCCTACAATGAGCAGTTCTTC,CASSLVSGSGSYNEQFF
TRBV7-8,TRBJ2-7,NA,NA,TGTGCCAGCAGCTTAGGCAGGACCTACGAGCAGTACTTC,CASSLGRTYEQYF
TRBV5-4,TRBJ2-7,NA,TRBD1,TGTGCCAGCAGCCGGGACAGAGGTCCAAGGGAGCAGTACTTC,CASSRDRGPREQYF
TRBV19,TRBJ2-2,NA,NA,TGTGCCAGTAGTATTACCGGGTCGGGGGTCCTCAACACCGGGGAGCTGTTTTTT,CASSITGSGVLNTGELFF
TRBV28,TRBJ2-3,NA,TRBD1,TGTGCCAGCAGGCGGGACAGGGAGACAGATACGCAGTATTTT,CASRRDRETDTQYF
TRBV4-1,TRBJ1-1,NA,TRBD1,TGCGCCAGCAGCCAGACAGGGGGCGGTGAAGCTTTCTTT,CASSQTGGGEAFF
TRBV4-2,TRBJ2-6,NA,NA,TGTGCCAGCAGCCAAGAGGGGCCTTTCGCTGGGGCCAACGTCCTGACTTTC,CASSQEGPFAGANVLTF
TRBV27,TRBJ2-2,NA,NA,TGTGCCAGCAGCACCGCATTCGGGGCCGGGGAGCTGTTTTTT,CASSTAFGAGELFF
TRBV7-8,TRBJ2-2,once,NA,TGTGCCAGCAGCTCAGGTCCGGGAACCGGGGAGCTGTTTTTT,CASSSGPGTGELFF
TRBV4-2,TRBJ1-1,NA,NA,TGTGCCAGCAGCCAAGTTAATGGGGGCGTCGAAGCTTTCTTT,CASSQVNGGVEAFF
TRBV5-1,TRBJ2-3,NA,NA,TGCGCCAGCAGCTTGGGGGGCCTTCGAGAGGCAGATACGCAGTATTTT,CASSLGGLREADTQYF
TRBV9,TRBJ1-1,NA,NA,TGTGCCTTTCATTTAGAGACGGGAGCTTTCTTT,CAFHLETGAFF
TRBV5-1,TRBJ2-1,NA,TRBD2,TGCGCCAGCAGCTTGGAGGCTAGCGGGAGAGGGCAGTTCTTC,CASSLEASGRGQFF
TRBV5-1,TRBJ1-2,NA,NA,TGCGCCAGCAGCTTGGACTTCTATGGCTACACCTTC,CASSLDFYGYTF
TRBV7-2,TRBJ1-5,NA,NA,TGTGCCAGCAGCTTATACCCGAGACAGGACTGGAATCAGCCCCAGCATTTT,CASSLYPRQDWNQPQHF
TRBV2,TRBJ2-3,NA,NA,TGTGCCAGCAGCGTTAGCGGCTCAACGGGCGATACGCAGTATTTT,CASSVSGSTGDTQYF
TRBV10-3,TRBJ2-1,NA,NA,TGTGCCATCAGTGGGGGGCGGGGGAACAATGAGCAGTTCTTC,CAISGGRGNNEQFF